This T cell receptor beta chain came from a study of T cells after yellow fever vaccination. Overall study: Preparation used SMART-Seq v4 Ultra Low Input for the low-cell-number fractions.

The CDR3 is 12 amino acids. Trimming removed 9 bases at V and 5 bases at J, with 14 bases between. Germline CDR1 reads KGHSH; CDR2 reads LQKENI. This clonotype has at least ten counts. The antigen is not known. The TCR cDNA carried a universal primer site and UMIs from 5'RACE template switching. TCRdb re-analysed the 5' RACE reads in MiXCR, keeping a single row per CDR3 protein. The table includes around 310,000 distinct CDR3 sequences, roughly 8.7% detected once. General study findings and limits: The secondary response showed a weaker magnitude and a faster peak, day 5 versus 15.

The chain has TRBV18 and TRBJ2-7; D remains ambiguous. The TCR comes from a man between 18 and 35 years old who received the YFV17D yellow fever vaccine. Sequencing was performed on PBMCs, taken on the day of the first yellow fever vaccination. The CDR3 here is CASPMKSHEQYV. The CDR3 DNA sequence: TGTGCCAGTCCCATGAAGTCCCACGAGCAGTACGTC.